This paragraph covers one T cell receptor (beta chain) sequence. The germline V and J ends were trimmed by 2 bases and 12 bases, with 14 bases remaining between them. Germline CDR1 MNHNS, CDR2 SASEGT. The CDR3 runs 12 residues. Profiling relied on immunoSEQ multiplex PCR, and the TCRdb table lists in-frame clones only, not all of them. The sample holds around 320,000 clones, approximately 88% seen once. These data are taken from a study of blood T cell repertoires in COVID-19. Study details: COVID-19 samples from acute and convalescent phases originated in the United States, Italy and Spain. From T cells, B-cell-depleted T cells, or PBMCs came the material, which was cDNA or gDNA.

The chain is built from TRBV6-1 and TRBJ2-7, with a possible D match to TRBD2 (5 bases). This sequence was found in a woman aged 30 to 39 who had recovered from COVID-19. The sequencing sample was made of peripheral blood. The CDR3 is CASSEKRTRAYF. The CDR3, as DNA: TGTGCCAGCAGTGAAAAAAGGACGCGGGCGTACTTC.